This TCR beta chain was recovered during a study of cytomegalovirus exposure and HLA in healthy donors. Whole-study results and caveats: TCR beta V- and J-gene trimming, according to a later analysis, was linked to a missense DCLRE1C variant. TCR beta sequences reportedly predicted the HLA-A and HLA-B alleles of most subjects accurately. Cytomegalovirus-associated status was assigned to about 170 TCR beta chains.

Trimming shortened V by 10 bases and J by 4 bases, and 13 bases separated the two germline ends. CDR3 size: 13 residues. Germline loops: CDR1 MNHEY, CDR2 SVGAGI. PCR was performed using 60 Vbeta and 13 Jbeta primers. Here immunoSEQ multiplex PCR was the method, and the copy in TCRdb shows in-frame clones only, minus some. Of about 200,000 clones listed, more than 75% are singletons. As regards this clone: Its antigen is unidentified.

Sequencing was done on a sample of PBMCs. The chain has TRBV6-5 and TRBJ2-2; D possibly corresponds to TRBD1 (7 bases). This TCR came from a middle-aged man in good health and CMV-seropositive. The CDR3 spells CATRQGGTGELFF. As DNA, the CDR3 is TGTGCCACCCGACAGGGAGGCACCGGGGAGCTGTTTTTT.